Below are 6 T cell receptor beta chains sequenced from a single sample in a study of blood T cell repertoires in COVID-19. Using immunoSEQ multiplex PCR, the repertoire was profiled, and TCRdb retains in-frame clones only, with some absent. The sample includes approximately 130,000 clones, around three quarters of them seen just once. The sample was peripheral blood. These receptors were taken from a human donor in a cohort sampled during active COVID-19.

This clone was observed a handful of times. The chain carries TRBV19 and TRBJ2-7, with a tentative D call TRBD1 (6 bases). V gave up 5 bases and J gave up 4 bases, with 9 bases separating them. This CDR3 contains 12 residues. Per germline, CDR1 LNHDA and CDR2 SQIVND (reference sequence). The CDR3: CASSVQGYEQYF. DNA of the CDR3: TGTGCCAGTAGTGTACAGGGTTACGAGCAGTACTTC.

V gene TRBV6-4 combines with J gene TRBJ2-3; D gene ambiguous. V was trimmed by 4 bases and J by 0 bases, leaving 5 bases between them. There are 13 residues in the CDR3. Germline V gene data show CDR1 as MRHNA and CDR2 as SNTAGT. The CDR3 DNA is TGTGCCAGCAGTGCGACTAGCACAGATACGCAGTATTTT. It specifies CASSATSTDTQYF.

This chain joins TRBV7-8 and TRBJ1-5; the D is unclear. In germline, CDR1 is SGHVS, CDR2 FQNEAQ. The germline V and J ends were trimmed by 1 base and 0 bases, with 10 bases remaining between them. This CDR3 spans 16 amino acids. CDR3 region: CASSLEGLISNQPQHF. As DNA, the CDR3 is TGTGCCAGCAGCTTAGAAGGACTAATTAGCAATCAGCCCCAGCATTTT. The whole variable domain, remainder taken from reference TRBV7-8 and TRBJ1-5, is GAGVSQSPRYKVAKRGQDVALRCDPISGHVSLFWYQQALGQGPEFLTYFQNEAQLDKSGLPSDRFFAERPEGSVSTLKIQRTQQEDSAVYLCASSLEGLISNQPQHFGDGTRLSIL.

The chain carries TRBV4-1 and TRBJ2-5; 11 positions match TRBD2. From germline, CDR1 is MGHRA and CDR2 YSYEKL. There are 14 residues in the CDR3. The junction had 5 bases not matched to a gene; V was cut back by 4 bases and J by 7 bases. The CDR3 bases are TGCGCCAGCAGCCCCCTCCTAGCGGGGGGGACCCAGTACTTC. Translating it yields CASSPLLAGGTQYF.

The V call is TRBV19, the J call TRBJ1-1, with D unresolved. The ends were cut back, 6 bases at V and 1 base at J, with 9 bases in the middle. The CDR3 sequence is 13 residues long. Germline V gene lookup returns CDR1 LNHDA and CDR2 SQIVND (reference sequence). CDR3 sequence (DNA): TGTGCCAGTAGGTCGACAAGGAACACTGAAGCTTTCTTT. Translated, it gives CASRSTRNTEAFF.

The chain joins TRBV5-1 to TRBJ2-2; D is possibly TRBD2 (6 bases). Germline-derived CDR1 and CDR2 are SGHRS and YFSETQ. The length of the CDR3 is 16 residues. Trimming took off 4 bases at V and 6 bases at J, with 19 bases between the two ends. CDR3 bases: TGCGCCAGCAGCCTGGACCCAGCCGGGGGTTCCGGGGAGCTGTTTTTT. Amino acid sequence: CASSLDPAGGSGELFF. The whole variable domain, remainder taken from reference TRBV5-1 and TRBJ2-2, is KAGVTQTPRYLIKTRGQQVTLSCSPISGHRSVSWYQQTPGQGLQFLFEYFSETQRNKGNFPGRFSGRQFSNSRSEMNVSTLELGDSALYLCASSLDPAGGSGELFFGEGSRLTVL.